This section outlines one TCR beta chain sequence together with its context. The data were obtained in a study of T cell changes during pregnancy in multiple sclerosis. Trimming took off 0 bases at V and 1 base at J, with 4 bases between the two ends. The CDR3 extends over 13 amino acids. CDR1 and CDR2 from the germline V gene are MGHRA and YSYEKL. TCRdb's table, derived via immunoSEQ multiplex PCR, lists solely in-frame clones and lacks some. The table records around 31,000 clones, about nine tenths of them present only once. Source: CD8+ T cells from peripheral blood mononuclear cells, taken in the second trimester of pregnancy. The sequence came from a female donor with multiple sclerosis, enrolled in a pregnancy study. The rearrangement uses TRBV4-1 and TRBJ2-7; D unclear. Here the CDR3 DNA reads TGCGCCAGCAGCCAAGATCATTCCTACGAGCAGTACTTC. Protein product: CASSQDHSYEQYF.